A single sample gave rise to the 22 T cell receptor beta chains below, sequenced in a study of Graves' ophthalmopathy and Graves' hyperthyroidism. RNA served as the template for amplifying TCR beta CDR3 regions. In the first round, RT-PCR was carried out with HTBI primers, and a multiplex PCR formed the second round. TCRdb processed the multiplex PCR reads anew with MiXCR; each CDR3 protein has one entry. The profile shows around 1.1 million distinct CDR3 sequences, 35% to 45% of them singletons. The sequenced sample was peripheral blood or thyroid tissue (not recorded which). The receptors here all came from an adult man with Graves' hyperthyroidism.

This clonotype was seen ten or more times. V and J are TRBV7-2 and TRBJ2-7; D is unresolved. CDR3 length: 12 residues. Per germline, CDR1 SGHTA and CDR2 FQGNSA. V lost 5 bases and J 2 bases, leaving 7 bases between the germline ends. CDR3 protein: CASSPITYEQYF. Here the CDR3 DNA reads TGTGCCAGCAGCCCGATAACCTACGAGCAGTACTTC. The full variable domain, with the rest looked up from reference TRBV7-2 and TRBJ2-7, is GAGVSQSPSNKVTEKGKDVELRCDPISGHTALYWYRQSLGQGLEFLIYFQGNSAPDKSGLPSDRFSAERTGGSVSTLTIQRTQQEDSAVYLCASSPITYEQYFGPGTRLTVT.

The chain links TRBV6-5 to TRBJ1-1; D possibly corresponds to TRBD1 (6 bases). V lost 5 bases, J lost 3 bases, and 16 bases lay in between. Germline V lookup: CDR1 MNHEY, CDR2 SVGAGI. The CDR3 sequence is 15 residues long. In nucleotides, the CDR3 is TGTGCCAGCAGTAACGGGGGGGCTCGGTACACTGAAGCTTTCTTT. Amino acid sequence: CASSNGGARYTEAFF.

This clonotype was observed many times. The rearrangement uses TRBV25-1 and TRBJ2-7, with D possibly TRBD2 on 6 matching bases. CDR3 length equals 16 residues. From germline, CDR1 is MGHDK and CDR2 SYGVNS. Trimming cost V 3 bases and J 6 bases, with 21 bases left between them. The CDR3 bases are TGTGCCAGCAGTGACTTGGGCGCAGGGAGGATTCGCGAGCAGTACTTC. The encoded protein is CASSDLGAGRIREQYF.

This rearrangement joins TRBV2 to TRBJ2-5; 7 bases map to TRBD2. The CDR3 is 15 amino acids. Trimming at V came to 7 bases and at J to 7 bases, leaving 15 bases not matched to a gene. Germline V gene lookup returns CDR1 SNHLY and CDR2 FYNNEI. The CDR3 DNA reads TGTGCCAGCACCGACTTGACGGGGGGTCCCGGGACCCAGTACTTC. As protein: CASTDLTGGPGTQYF.

The gene calls are TRBV5-1 and TRBJ1-1; 9 nucleotides match TRBD1. The germline V gene has CDR1 SGHRS and CDR2 YFSETQ. J was trimmed by 7 bases and V by 4 bases; bases with no gene match: 11. The CDR3 sequence is 15 residues long. CDR3: CASSPGHGQGHEAFF. The CDR3 DNA reads TGCGCCAGCAGCCCAGGACACGGACAGGGGCATGAAGCTTTCTTT.

This clonotype was observed at least ten times. The CDR3 nucleotides read TGTGCCAGCAGCCAATTCACGGTCGCTGGCTACACCTTC. Amino acids: CASSQFTVAGYTF. This chain uses TRBV5-5 with TRBJ1-2; D remains ambiguous. V gave up 4 bases and J gave up 7 bases, with 14 bases separating them. The germline CDR1 and CDR2 sequences are SGHKS and YYEKEE (reference sequence). The CDR3 consists of 13 residues.

The chain couples TRBV11-2 to TRBJ1-1; 8 bases agree with TRBD1. This CDR3 comprises 16 residues. The V gene end was trimmed by 5 bases and the J gene end by 1 base; junction bases not matched to a gene: 9. Germline assignment: CDR1 SGHAT and CDR2 FQNNGV. The CDR3 nucleotides read TGTGCCAGCAGCAAGGGGACAGGCCCCTGGAACACTGAAGCTTTCTTT. Residues: CASSKGTGPWNTEAFF.

The chain is built from TRBV29-1 and TRBJ2-7, with D perhaps being TRBD1 or TRBD2 (5 bases each). V gave up 5 bases and J gave up 2 bases, with 13 bases separating them. Germline V lookup: CDR1 SQVTM, CDR2 ANQGSEA. There are 13 residues in the CDR3. CDR3 sequence reads: CSVCGTDTYEQYF. CDR3 DNA: TGCAGCGTTTGTGGGACGGATACCTACGAGCAGTACTTC.

This clonotype was seen a few times. V gene TRBV5-4 combines with J gene TRBJ2-2, with a possible D match to TRBD2 (6 bases). V was cut by 3 bases and J by 0 bases, with 15 bases left in between. This CDR3 is built from 17 residues. Germline V gene lookup returns CDR1 SGHNT and CDR2 YYREEE (reference sequence). The CDR3, as DNA: TGTGCCAGCAGCTCAACTGATAGCGGATCGAACACCGGGGAGCTGTTTTTT. This encodes CASSSTDSGSNTGELFF.

The rearrangement joins TRBV29-1 to TRBJ1-5; the D gene is possibly TRBD1 (5 bases). This CDR3 spans 14 amino acids. The germline V and J ends were trimmed by 3 bases and 11 bases, with 20 bases remaining between them. Germline lookup yields CDR1 SQVTM and CDR2 ANQGSEA. The CDR3 DNA reads TGCAGCGTTGAGCCCACTAGCGGGGGTGAGACCCAGCATTTT. Translating it yields CSVEPTSGGETQHF.

The rearrangement uses TRBV6-2 or TRBV6-3 and TRBJ1-2; D not resolved. V dropped 3 bases and J dropped 6 bases, with 11 bases sitting between them. Germline CDR1 reads MNHEY; CDR2 reads SVGEGT. CDR3 size: 13 residues. CDR3: CASSYDNWDGYTF. CDR3 bases: TGTGCCAGCAGTTATGACAATTGGGATGGCTACACCTTC.

This clonotype has a count of ten or more. The V call is TRBV7-9, the J call TRBJ1-2; 8 nucleotides align to TRBD1. The trim removed 5 bases at V and 4 bases at J, leaving 9 bases unmatched. Germline CDR1 is SEHNR and CDR2 is FQNEAQ (reference sequence). The CDR3 has 15 residues. CDR3 sequence (DNA): TGTGCCAGCAGCCCCCCGGACAGGGCCCGCTATGGCTACACCTTC. Protein product: CASSPPDRARYGYTF.

This clonotype was detected ten times or more. The gene calls are TRBV12-3 or TRBV12-4 and TRBJ2-2, with 9 positions matching TRBD1. The trim removed 1 base at V and 8 bases at J, leaving 2 bases unmatched. The CDR3 spans 14 residues. The CDR3 DNA reads as TGTGCCAGCAGTTTAGTACAGGGGGCTGGGGAGCTGTTTTTT. Protein sequence: CASSLVQGAGELFF.

Turning to this clonotype: The germline gene is not matched at one end of the junction; a read error may be the cause. CDR3 residues: CASRESRRDTDTQNF. The CDR3 DNA reads as TGTGCCAGCAGAGAATCTCGACGGGACACCGATACCCAGAACTTC. V usage is TRBV25-1 and J usage is TRBJ2-5, with D perhaps matching TRBD1 (6 bases). This CDR3 is built from 15 residues. CDR1 and CDR2 (germline): MGHDK, SYGVNS.

This clonotype has at least ten counts. The chain couples TRBV7-3 to TRBJ2-7, with unresolved D. The V end lost 1 base, the J end lost 0 bases, and 7 bases lay between the germline ends. CDR3 length: 14 residues. From germline, CDR1 is SGHTA and CDR2 FQGTGA. CDR3 DNA: TGTGCCAGCAGCTTAAAGGGCGACTCCTACGAGCAGTACTTC. This codes for CASSLKGDSYEQYF.

The V gene is TRBV25-1, the J gene TRBJ1-1, with D tentatively TRBD1 (5 bases). Per the germline V gene, CDR1 is MGHDK and CDR2 is SYGVNS. The CDR3 runs to 15 residues. With 3 bases removed from V and 3 bases from J, the gap between germline ends came to 14 bases. CDR3 loop: CASSEDEGPYTEAFF. The CDR3 nucleotides read TGTGCCAGCAGTGAGGACGAGGGACCGTACACTGAAGCTTTCTTT.

On this clonotype itself: This may stem from a read error, because a much larger clone lies one nucleotide away. In DNA, the CDR3 is TGTGCCAGCAGATACAGGGGATCGAGCGCTGAAGCTTTCTTT. This translates into CASRYRGSSAEAFF. This chain joins TRBV7-3 and TRBJ1-1, with 7 nucleotides matching TRBD1. Germline V lookup: CDR1 SGHTA, CDR2 FQGTGA. Trimming cost V 6 bases and J 6 bases; bases outside gene matches: 10. CDR3 length: 14 residues.

The chain has TRBV11-1 and TRBJ2-7, with 7 bases identical to TRBD2. The CDR3 is 14 residues long. Germline V CDR1 and CDR2: SGHAT, FQDESV (reference sequence). J was trimmed by 4 bases and V by 3 bases; bases with no gene match: 6. For the CDR3, the DNA is TGTGCCAGCAGCTTGGGAGGGCCTGTTTACGAGCAGTACTTC. Its translation is CASSLGGPVYEQYF.

The V and J genes are TRBV20-1 and TRBJ1-5; D gene uncertain. V shed 4 bases and J shed 4 bases, with 8 bases lying between them. The length of the CDR3 is 12 residues. Germline lookup yields CDR1 DFQATT and CDR2 SNEGSKA (reference sequence). The CDR3 region is CSAISGNQPQHF. Written as DNA, the CDR3 is TGCAGTGCTATATCGGGGAATCAGCCCCAGCATTTT.

This clonotype was counted many times. CDR3 bases: TGCAGCGTCGGAGGGGGGGACAGCAGAAAAAAACTGTTTTTT. This translates into CSVGGGDSRKKLFF. The rearrangement links TRBV29-1 to TRBJ1-4; 7 bases line up with TRBD1. The CDR3 spans 14 residues. Germline V gene lookup returns CDR1 SQVTM and CDR2 ANQGSEA. J gave up 9 bases and V 6 bases, and 13 bases lay outside the gene matches.

This clonotype appeared many times. The rearrangement links TRBV7-9 to TRBJ1-1; D is perhaps TRBD1 (5 bases). The CDR3 has 12 amino acids. Germline CDR1 is SEHNR and CDR2 is FQNEAQ (reference sequence). The V end lost 5 bases, the J end lost 7 bases, and 11 bases lay between the germline ends. The DNA of the CDR3 is TGTGCCAGCAGCGAAGGGGTAGGTGAAGCTTTCTTT. Its translation: CASSEGVGEAFF.

This chain joins TRBV28 and TRBJ2-7, with D tentatively TRBD1 (6 bases). Trimming shortened V by 6 bases and J by 2 bases, and 14 bases separated the two germline ends. This CDR3 contains 14 residues. In germline, CDR1 is MDHEN, CDR2 SYDVKM. The DNA of the CDR3 is TGTGCCAGCAGGACGGGACACGATACCTACGAGCAGTACTTC. Encoded protein: CASRTGHDTYEQYF.